Shown below are 27 T cell receptor beta chains from a single sample sequenced in a study of blood T cell repertoires in COVID-19. Sequencing was performed with immunoSEQ multiplex PCR; in TCRdb, only in-frame clones are kept and a portion is missing. Of roughly 150,000 clones listed, roughly 84% are singletons. The specimen was peripheral blood. Receptor source: a man older than 75 with COVID-19, enrolled during active disease.

This chain uses TRBV7-2 with TRBJ1-2; 8 bases are a match to TRBD1. Germline CDR1 SGHTA, CDR2 FQGNSA. The CDR3 consists of 15 residues. With V trimmed by 3 bases and J by 4 bases, 7 bases remained unmatched. The CDR3 DNA sequence: TGTGCCAGCAGCTTCCTGGACAGGGAAGCCTATGGCTACACCTTC. It encodes CASSFLDREAYGYTF.

The chain joins TRBV28 to TRBJ1-1; TRBD1 agrees at 7 bases. Germline V gene sequence: CDR1 MDHEN, CDR2 SYDVKM. The CDR3 runs to 17 residues. J was trimmed by 1 base and V by 5 bases; bases with no gene match: 13. In DNA, the CDR3 is TGTGCCAGCAGTCCCGGGACAGTGTTATGGAGGAACACTGAAGCTTTCTTT. Amino acid sequence: CASSPGTVLWRNTEAFF.

This clone came up a few times. The CDR3 nucleotides read TGTGCCAGCAAATCGGCAGGGTCTTTGTATGGCTACACCTTC. Amino acids: CASKSAGSLYGYTF. The V and J genes are TRBV2 and TRBJ1-2, with D perhaps matching TRBD1 (5 bases). Trimming took 7 bases from V and 5 from J, leaving 17 bases between them. Germline loops: CDR1 SNHLY, CDR2 FYNNEI. This CDR3 spans 14 amino acids.

This clone was seen a few times. This sequence joins TRBV2 and TRBJ1-1, with 7 bases that match TRBD1. Germline CDR1 is SNHLY and CDR2 is FYNNEI. V was pared by 4 bases and J by 11 bases, with 13 bases of the junction left unmatched. The CDR3 runs 14 residues. The CDR3 reads CASSVRQGEGVAFF. CDR3 DNA sequence: TGTGCCAGCAGTGTAAGGCAGGGGGAAGGGGTCGCTTTCTTT.

This clone was found once. V is TRBV19 and J is TRBJ1-1, with TRBD1 as a possible D gene (5 bases). V was cut by 7 bases and J by 5 bases, with 17 bases left in between. The germline V gene has CDR1 LNHDA and CDR2 SQIVND (reference sequence). CDR3 length equals 14 residues. CDR3 residues: CASKIREGRTEAFF. In nucleotides, the CDR3 is TGTGCCAGTAAAATCAGGGAGGGAAGGACTGAAGCTTTCTTT.

This clone was counted a single time. The V and J genes are TRBV15 and TRBJ2-5; TRBD1 aligns across 7 bases. V dropped 1 base and J dropped 1; count of bases not matched to a gene: 3. Looked up from germline, CDR1 is LNHNV and CDR2 is YYDKDF (reference sequence). The CDR3 extends over 15 amino acids. CDR3 nucleotide sequence: TGTGCCACCAGCAGAGCAGGGGACAGCCAAGAGACCCAGTACTTC. Protein sequence: CATSRAGDSQETQYF.

This chain uses TRBV12-3 or TRBV12-4 with TRBJ1-1, with D uncertain. V shed 1 base and J shed 9 bases, with 12 bases lying between them. The CDR3 runs to 13 residues. The CDR3 nucleotides are TGTGCCAGCAGTTTAGGAGAAGGCGGGAAAGCTTTCTTT. This encodes CASSLGEGGKAFF.

The V and J genes are TRBV7-2 and TRBJ1-2; D remains unclear. The CDR3 runs to 12 residues. V lost 6 bases and J lost 3, with 8 bases in between. Germline CDR1 and CDR2: SGHTA and FQGNSA. Written as DNA, the CDR3 is TGTGCCAGCAGTCATAGAGACTATGGCTACACCTTC. This sequence encodes CASSHRDYGYTF. The full variable domain, its missing parts supplied by reference TRBV7-2 and TRBJ1-2, is GAGVSQSPSNKVTEKGKDVELRCDPISGHTALYWYRQSLGQGLEFLIYFQGNSAPDKSGLPSDRFSAERTGGSVSTLTIQRTQQEDSAVYLCASSHRDYGYTFGSGTRLTVV.

The V call is TRBV2, the J call TRBJ1-2; 10 bases are shared with TRBD1. The junction had 6 bases not matched to a gene; V was cut back by 7 bases and J by 4 bases. CDR3 length: 14 amino acids. Germline V gene sequence: CDR1 SNHLY, CDR2 FYNNEI. For the CDR3, the DNA is TGTGCCAGCATTACGGACAGGGGGTCCTATGGCTACACCTTC. Translation: CASITDRGSYGYTF.

The rearrangement links TRBV6-1 to TRBJ2-7, with unresolved D. CDR1 is MNHNS, CDR2 SASEGT, per germline. The V end was cut by 2 bases, the J end by 3 bases, with 14 bases between. The CDR3 sequence is 15 residues long. CDR3 nucleotide sequence: TGTGCCAGCAGTGAATCTTTGTGGGCAGTCTACGAGCAGTACTTC. The encoded protein is CASSESLWAVYEQYF.

This chain connects TRBV6-1 to TRBJ2-7; tentatively, D is TRBD1 (5 bases). Deletions cut 1 base from V and 2 bases from J, with 18 bases between. Germline assignment: CDR1 MNHNS and CDR2 SASEGT. The CDR3 sequence is 17 residues long. CDR3: CASSEVRFFQGAYEQYF. DNA of the CDR3: TGTGCCAGCAGTGAAGTACGGTTTTTCCAGGGTGCCTACGAGCAGTACTTC.

This chain connects TRBV6-6 to TRBJ2-1, with D possibly being TRBD2 (5 bases). The CDR3 consists of 12 residues. Trimming took off 6 bases at V and 8 bases at J, with 11 bases between the two ends. The germline V gene encodes CDR1 MNHNY and CDR2 SVGAGI (reference sequence). Here the CDR3 reads CASSLDGDEQFF. In DNA, the CDR3 is TGTGCCAGCAGCTTAGACGGGGATGAGCAGTTCTTC.

The J gene is TRBJ1-1, the V gene TRBV19, with a weak D call TRBD1 (6 bases). Per the germline V gene, CDR1 is LNHDA and CDR2 is SQIVND (reference sequence). The CDR3 sequence is 14 residues long. Trimming took 4 bases from V and 4 from J, leaving 13 bases between them. The chain's CDR3 is CASSTGQPPTEAFF. Here the CDR3 DNA reads TGTGCCAGTAGTACAGGACAGCCCCCCACTGAAGCTTTCTTT.

The chain joins TRBV6-2 or TRBV6-3 to TRBJ1-4, with TRBD1 matching 8 bases. The CDR3 is 16 residues long. V was clipped by 4 bases and J by 3 bases; unmatched bases: 7. CDR1 is MNHEY, CDR2 SVGEGT, per germline. The CDR3 bases are TGTGCCAGCAGTTCACCGGACAGGGAAGCTAATGAAAAACTGTTTTTT. The encoded protein is CASSSPDREANEKLFF.

The V gene is TRBV28, the J gene TRBJ1-4, with 7 bases that match TRBD1. V gave up 3 bases and J gave up 7 bases; unmatched junction bases: 5. This CDR3 is 14 amino acids long. Germline-derived CDR1 and CDR2 are MDHEN and SYDVKM. The CDR3 DNA is TGTGCCAGCAGTTTTTCAGGGGGTGCTGAAAAACTGTTTTTT. Translated, it gives CASSFSGGAEKLFF.

This clone occurred a few times. The rearrangement joins TRBV9 to TRBJ1-2; TRBD1 aligns across 7 bases. CDR1 and CDR2 from the germline V gene are SGDLS and YYNGEE. The trim removed 3 bases at V and 3 bases at J, leaving 8 bases unmatched. The CDR3 runs 15 residues. The CDR3 reads CASSDGTAPYYGYTF. In nucleotides, the CDR3 is TGTGCCAGCAGCGACGGGACAGCTCCTTACTATGGCTACACCTTC.

This clone was found once. The chain employs TRBV7-2 and TRBJ2-1; 7 positions agree with TRBD2. Germline values: CDR1 SGHTA, CDR2 FQGNSA. Trimming took 5 bases from V and 3 from J; bases not matched to a gene: 10. The CDR3 has 16 amino acids. The CDR3 reads CASSPRTRQFYNEQFF. Here the CDR3 DNA reads TGTGCCAGCAGCCCCCGGACTAGACAGTTCTACAATGAGCAGTTCTTC.

CDR3 amino acids: CASSLGDSGGNIYF. CDR3 bases: TGTGCCAGCAGCTTGGGAGACAGCGGAGGGAACATATATTTT. The V gene is TRBV5-6, the J gene TRBJ1-3, with TRBD1 as a possible D gene (5 bases). The CDR3 loop spans 14 amino acids. The germline V gene encodes CDR1 SGHDT and CDR2 YYEEEE. Trimming left V 0 bases short and J 12 bases short, with 16 bases between.

This sequence joins TRBV6-2 or TRBV6-3 and TRBJ1-5; unclear D gene. Trimming removed 4 bases at V and 1 base at J, with 17 bases between. There are 17 residues in the CDR3. CDR1 is MNHEY and CDR2 is SVGEGT in the germline V gene. For the CDR3, the DNA is TGTGCCAGCAGTTCGAGGTTCTTGGTAGGCAGCAATCAGCCCCAGCATTTT. Translation gives CASSSRFLVGSNQPQHF.

This clone was found once. The chain is built from TRBV6-5 and TRBJ1-4, with TRBD1 matching over 9 bases. J gave up 7 bases and V 6 bases, and 3 bases lay outside the gene matches. The CDR3 runs to 13 residues. The germline CDR1 and CDR2 sequences are MNHEY and SVGAGI. The CDR3 loop is CASSRTGVEKLFF. The CDR3 bases are TGTGCCAGCAGCCGGACAGGGGTTGAAAAACTGTTTTTT.

This chain links TRBV24-1 with TRBJ2-3, with 8 bases lining up with TRBD2. Losses at the gene ends were 5 bases for V and 4 bases for J; bases not matched to a gene: 7. Germline V gene lookup returns CDR1 KGHDR and CDR2 SFDVKD. This CDR3 spans 15 amino acids. CDR3 DNA sequence: TGTGCCACCAGTGTCCGGGGGGGAGGTTCAGATACGCAGTATTTT. As protein: CATSVRGGGSDTQYF.

V usage is TRBV10-1 and J usage is TRBJ2-3; 8 bases match TRBD1. The CDR3 loop spans 14 amino acids. Unmatched junction bases numbered 6, after V lost 5 bases and J lost 5 bases. Looked up from germline, CDR1 is WNHNN and CDR2 is SYGVQD (reference sequence). The CDR3 loop reads CASSTDRDGDTQYF. The CDR3 coding sequence is TGCGCCAGCAGTACGGACAGGGATGGAGATACGCAGTATTTT.

V usage is TRBV6-4 and J usage is TRBJ1-1, with D perhaps TRBD1 (5 bases). This CDR3 has 13 residues. Germline-derived CDR1 and CDR2 are MRHNA and SNTAGT. V lost 2 bases and J 6 bases, leaving 10 bases between the germline ends. CDR3 in amino acids: CASSDGVGAEAFF. The CDR3 DNA reads TGTGCCAGCAGTGACGGGGTAGGGGCTGAAGCTTTCTTT.

This chain connects TRBV2 to TRBJ2-3; 11 bases are shared with TRBD2. The CDR3 has 14 residues. Germline CDR1 and CDR2: SNHLY and FYNNEI. V dropped 5 bases and J dropped 7; count of bases not matched to a gene: 5. CDR3 DNA sequence: TGTGCCAGCAGTCGGACTAGCGGGTCGAATACGCAGTATTTT. This gives the protein CASSRTSGSNTQYF.

The chain has TRBV12-3 or TRBV12-4 and TRBJ2-7, with D unresolved. The length of the CDR3 is 12 residues. Trimming took 6 bases from V and 9 from J, leaving 15 bases between them. The CDR3 is CASSLEVSRQYF. The DNA of the CDR3 is TGTGCCAGCAGCCTAGAGGTTTCCAGGCAGTACTTC.

The chain links TRBV9 to TRBJ1-1; D not resolved. CDR1 and CDR2 from the germline V gene are SGDLS and YYNGEE. This CDR3 has 13 residues. V lost 0 bases and J 3 bases, leaving 6 bases between the germline ends. The CDR3 region is CASSVARYTEAFF. As DNA, the CDR3 is TGTGCCAGCAGCGTAGCTCGGTACACTGAAGCTTTCTTT. The whole variable domain, remainder taken from reference TRBV9 and TRBJ1-1, is DSGVTQTPKHLITATGQRVTLRCSPRSGDLSVYWYQQSLDQGLQFLIQYYNGEERAKGNILERFSAQQFPDLHSELNLSSLELGDSALYFCASSVARYTEAFFGQGTRLTVV.

V is TRBV5-1 and J is TRBJ1-3, with 8 bases aligning to TRBD1. The V and J ends lost 3 bases and 4 bases, in that order; junction bases with no gene match: 3. This CDR3 comprises 14 residues. The germline CDR1 and CDR2 sequences are SGHRS and YFSETQ. This CDR3 is CASSSGQGGNTIYF. The CDR3, as DNA: TGCGCCAGCAGCTCAGGACAGGGCGGAAACACCATATATTTT.